Presented here are 5 T cell receptor beta chains from one specimen sequenced in a study of cytotoxic CD8 clonotypes in ibrutinib-treated CLL. Method: immunoSEQ multiplex PCR; TCRdb's copy keeps in-frame clones and lacks some. The data hold hundreds of thousands of clones, with 70% observed a single time. Sequenced here: PBMCs, sampled after 24 months of ibrutinib treatment. The source is a human donor with chronic lymphocytic leukemia.

This clone was detected a few times. The CDR3 DNA follows: TGCGCCAGCAGCTTTGGGCGGGACCCCTACAATGAGCAGTTCTTC. The encoded protein is CASSFGRDPYNEQFF. This chain connects TRBV5-1 to TRBJ2-1; weak D call: TRBD2 (6 bases). V lost 2 bases to trimming and J lost 2 bases, with 11 bases between them. This CDR3 has 15 amino acids. Germline V CDR1 and CDR2: SGHRS, YFSETQ.

The chain recombines TRBV29-1 with TRBJ2-7, with 11 bases fitting TRBD1. After removal of 7 bases from V and 3 bases from J, the junction contained 14 bases not matched to a gene. Per germline, CDR1 SQVTM and CDR2 ANQGSEA. The CDR3 runs 16 residues. The CDR3 nucleotides read TGCAGCGCCGAACTACAGGACAGGGGGCTCGACTACGAGCAGTACTTC. It codes for CSAELQDRGLDYEQYF.

The gene calls are TRBV6-5 and TRBJ2-1; D uncertain. The CDR3 contains 16 residues. V lost 2 bases to trimming and J lost 7 bases, with 18 bases between them. From germline, CDR1 is MNHEY and CDR2 SVGAGI. The CDR3 nucleotides read TGTGCCAGCAGTTACGTAGCAGGCGTATTGTGGAATGAGCAGTTCTTC. Protein sequence: CASSYVAGVLWNEQFF.

The chain is built from TRBV7-8 and TRBJ2-7, with TRBD2 identical over 10 bases. The germline CDR1 and CDR2 sequences are SGHVS and FQNEAQ. CDR3 size: 14 residues. The J segment lost 3 bases and the V segment lost 5 bases, leaving 4 bases of the junction unmatched. CDR3 in DNA: TGTGCCAGCAGCCAGCTAGCGGGAGTCTACGAGCAGTACTTC. Its protein product is CASSQLAGVYEQYF.

The chain has TRBV7-9 and TRBJ2-7, with TRBD1 matching over 7 bases. The germline V gene has CDR1 SEHNR and CDR2 FQNEAQ (reference sequence). The V segment lost 5 bases and the J segment 3 bases; nucleotides outside the gene matches: 7. The CDR3 runs 14 residues. The CDR3 sequence: CASSLQQGNYEQYF. CDR3 nucleotides: TGTGCCAGCAGCCTCCAACAGGGGAACTACGAGCAGTACTTC. The full variable domain, with the rest looked up from reference TRBV7-9 and TRBJ2-7, is DTGVSQNPRHKITKRGQNVTFRCDPISEHNRLYWYRQTLGQGPEFLTYFQNEAQLEKSRLLSDRFSAERPKGSFSTLEIQRTEQGDSAMYLCASSLQQGNYEQYFGPGTRLTVT.